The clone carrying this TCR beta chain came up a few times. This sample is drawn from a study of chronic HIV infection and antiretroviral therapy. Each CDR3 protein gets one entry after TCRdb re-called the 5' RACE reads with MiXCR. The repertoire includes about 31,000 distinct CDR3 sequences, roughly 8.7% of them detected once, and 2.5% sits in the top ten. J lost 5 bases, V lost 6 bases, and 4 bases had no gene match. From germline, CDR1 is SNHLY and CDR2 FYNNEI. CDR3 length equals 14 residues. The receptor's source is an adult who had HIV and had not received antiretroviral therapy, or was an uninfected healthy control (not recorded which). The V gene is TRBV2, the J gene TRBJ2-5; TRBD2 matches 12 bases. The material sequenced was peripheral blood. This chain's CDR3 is CASRVLAGGETQYF. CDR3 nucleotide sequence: TGTGCCAGCAGAGTACTAGCGGGGGGTGAGACCCAGTACTTC.